The 9 T cell receptor beta chains listed next were all sequenced from one sample in a study of cytomegalovirus exposure and HLA in healthy donors. The PCR used 60 Vbeta and 13 Jbeta primers. Profiling relied on immunoSEQ multiplex PCR, and the TCRdb table lists in-frame clones only, not all of them. The table has about 140,000 clones, around three fifths seen once; the top ten hold under 2.5%. Sequenced sample: PBMCs. The receptors originated from a woman aged 40 to 55 in good health and CMV-seronegative.

The chain is built from TRBV4-1 and TRBJ2-7, with 8 positions matching TRBD1. This CDR3 comprises 15 residues. The trim removed 3 bases at V and 6 bases at J, leaving 10 bases unmatched. CDR1 and CDR2 (germline): MGHRA, YSYEKL. Here the CDR3 DNA reads TGCGCCAGCAGCCACTTAGACCGAGACAGGGGCGAGCAGTACTTC. This encodes CASSHLDRDRGEQYF.

This sequence joins TRBV29-1 and TRBJ1-2; 9 nucleotides match TRBD1. The CDR3 is made up of 14 amino acids. V was pared by 7 bases and J by 5 bases, with 11 bases of the junction left unmatched. Germline V gene data show CDR1 as SQVTM and CDR2 as ANQGSEA. For the CDR3, the DNA is TGCAGCGCCGTACCGGGACAGGGACGTTATGGCTACACCTTC. Its protein product is CSAVPGQGRYGYTF. The full variable domain, completed using reference TRBV29-1 and TRBJ1-2, is SAVISQKPSRDICQRGTSLTIQCQVDSQVTMMFWYRQQPGQSLTLIATANQGSEATYESGFVIDKFPISRPNLTFSTLTVSNMSPEDSSIYLCSAVPGQGRYGYTFGSGTRLTVV.

This clone was observed a few times. The chain joins TRBV19 to TRBJ1-5, with 9 bases identical to TRBD1. CDR1 and CDR2 from the germline V gene are LNHDA and SQIVND (reference sequence). This CDR3 spans 15 amino acids. Trimming took 3 bases from V and 7 from J; bases not matched to a gene: 7. CDR3 bases: TGTGCCAGTAGTATTACAGGGGGCGTGAGGCAGCCCCAGCATTTT. Protein: CASSITGGVRQPQHF.

This clone was picked up a small number of times. The chain employs TRBV27 and TRBJ2-7; 11 bases align to TRBD2. Trimming at V came to 5 bases and at J to 3 bases, leaving 15 bases not matched to a gene. Germline V CDR1 and CDR2: MNHEY, SMNVEV (reference sequence). This CDR3 is built from 18 residues. The CDR3 sequence is CASSRANRATSGVYEQYF. CDR3 nucleotides: TGTGCCAGCAGTCGGGCCAATAGGGCGACTAGCGGGGTCTACGAGCAGTACTTC.

With regard to this clone: It is likely a read error, because the conserved phenylalanine at the end of the CDR3 is missing. The rearrangement joins TRBV6-5 to TRBJ2-7; a possible D gene is TRBD1 (6 bases). The germline CDR1 and CDR2 sequences are MNHEY and SVGAGI. This CDR3 contains 14 residues. Deletions cut 4 bases from V and 3 bases from J, with 13 bases between. The CDR3 DNA reads TGTGCCAGCAGTTCAGGGTTGGGACACTACGAGCAGTACTCC. Translated: CASSSGLGHYEQYS.

This clone came up a few times. V gene TRBV15 combines with J gene TRBJ2-1; TRBD2 matches 11 bases. CDR3 length equals 16 residues. The trim removed 1 base at V and 2 bases at J, leaving 1 base unmatched. Germline CDR1 is LNHNV and CDR2 is YYDKDF (reference sequence). For the CDR3, the DNA is TGTGCCACCAGCAGAGGACTAGCGGGGACCTACAATGAGCAGTTCTTC. Translated: CATSRGLAGTYNEQFF.

V is TRBV5-6 and J is TRBJ1-2, with unresolved D. The V gene's germline CDR1 is SGHDT and CDR2 YYEEEE. V lost 2 bases to trimming and J lost 9 bases, with 8 bases between them. This CDR3 is built from 11 residues. In nucleotides, the CDR3 is TGTGCCAGCAGCTTCGGGAGGAGCTACACCTTC. Protein: CASSFGRSYTF.

This clone was observed a few times. The V and J genes are TRBV7-9 and TRBJ1-2; 7 bases fit TRBD1. Per the germline V gene, CDR1 is SEHNR and CDR2 is FQNEAQ (reference sequence). The V gene end was trimmed by 5 bases and the J gene end by 7 bases; junction bases not matched to a gene: 10. The CDR3 contains 14 residues. The CDR3 region is CASSRYGTDGGYTF. The CDR3 DNA is TGTGCCAGCAGCCGGTACGGGACAGACGGTGGCTACACCTTC. Filled out from reference TRBV7-9 and TRBJ1-2, the complete variable domain reads DTGVSQNPRHKITKRGQNVTFRCDPISEHNRLYWYRQTLGQGPEFLTYFQNEAQLEKSRLLSDRFSAERPKGSFSTLEIQRTEQGDSAMYLCASSRYGTDGGYTFGSGTRLTVV.

The chain has TRBV10-1 and TRBJ2-2; D is unclear. CDR3 length equals 16 residues. The V and J ends lost 2 bases and 1 base respectively, with 11 bases between them. Per the germline V gene, CDR1 is WNHNN and CDR2 is SYGVQD (reference sequence). CDR3 loop: CASSEDRDKNTGELFF. The CDR3 DNA reads as TGCGCCAGCAGTGAGGATCGCGACAAGAACACCGGGGAGCTGTTTTTT.